The T cell receptor (beta chain) described here comes from a study of CD8 T cells in Susac syndrome. Included as multiple sclerosis controls were treatment-naive patients who had stable or active relapsing-remitting disease. While CD8+ and CD4+ T cells were isolated negatively, TEMRA cells were enriched by FACS. Reverse transcription of roughly 0.5 to 1 ug RNA used random hexamers. The authors amplified TCR beta CDR3 across 54 Vbeta and 13 Jbeta using immunoSEQ multiplex PCR. TCRdb processed the immunoSEQ multiplex PCR reads anew with MiXCR; each CDR3 protein has one entry. In the table there are 250,000 to 350,000 distinct CDR3 sequences, 92% of which are singletons. On this clonotype: What it binds is unknown.

This CDR3 region has 14 residues. Trimming pared 7 bases from V and 3 bases from J, leaving 16 bases between. Study-level results: It was acknowledged in the study that the number of individuals who were included in its TCR sequencing and HLA analysis was relatively small.

The sample consisted of CD4+ T cells from PBMCs. The chain links TRBV6-7 to TRBJ2-7; D is perhaps TRBD1 (6 bases). TRBV6-7 counts as an open reading frame of uncertain function. The source of this sequence is a human donor with multiple sclerosis. Here the CDR3 reads CASNHRDTNYEQYF. The CDR3 bases are TGTGCCAGCAATCACCGGGACACTAACTACGAGCAGTACTTC.